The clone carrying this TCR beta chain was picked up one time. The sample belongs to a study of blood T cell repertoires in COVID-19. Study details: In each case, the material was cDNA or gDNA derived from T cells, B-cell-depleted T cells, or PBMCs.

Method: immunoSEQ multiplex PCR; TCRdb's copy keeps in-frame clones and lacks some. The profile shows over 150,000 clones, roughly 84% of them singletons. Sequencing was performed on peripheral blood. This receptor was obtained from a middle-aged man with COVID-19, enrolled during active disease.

For the CDR3, the DNA is TGTGCCAGCAGCCCCCTCGGACAGGCAAGCACAGATACGCAGTATTTT. Translating gives CASSPLGQASTDTQYF. This chain connects TRBV28 to TRBJ2-3, with 7 bases that match TRBD1. CDR1 and CDR2 from the germline V gene are MDHEN and SYDVKM. Trimming removed 6 bases from V and 0 bases from J; junction bases left unmatched: 9. This CDR3 comprises 16 residues.